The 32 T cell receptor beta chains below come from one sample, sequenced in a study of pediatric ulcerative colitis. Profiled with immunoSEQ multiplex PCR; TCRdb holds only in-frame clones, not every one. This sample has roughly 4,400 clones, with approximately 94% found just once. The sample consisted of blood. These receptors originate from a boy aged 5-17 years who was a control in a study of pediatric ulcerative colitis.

DNA of the CDR3: TGTGCCAGCAGCTTAATTGGGACTAGCGGGACCAATGAGCAGTTCTTC. Its protein product is CASSLIGTSGTNEQFF. The chain has TRBV7-2 and TRBJ2-1; TRBD2 agrees at 13 bases. This CDR3 contains 16 residues. V shed 2 bases and J 6 bases; nucleotides not matched to a gene: 4. Germline V gives CDR1 SGHTA, CDR2 FQGNSA.

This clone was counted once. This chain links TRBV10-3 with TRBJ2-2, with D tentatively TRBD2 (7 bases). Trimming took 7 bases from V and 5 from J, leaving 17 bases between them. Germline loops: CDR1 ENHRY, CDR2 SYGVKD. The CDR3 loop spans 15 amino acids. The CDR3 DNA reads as TGTGCCATCATGTCGTGGGAGGGGGGGACCGGGGAGCTGTTTTTT. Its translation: CAIMSWEGGTGELFF.

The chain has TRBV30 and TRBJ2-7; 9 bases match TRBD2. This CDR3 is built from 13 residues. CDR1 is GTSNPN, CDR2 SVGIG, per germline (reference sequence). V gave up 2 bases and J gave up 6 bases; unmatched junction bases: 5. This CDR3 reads CAWSRSGSAEQYV. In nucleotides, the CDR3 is TGTGCCTGGAGTCGTAGCGGGAGTGCCGAGCAGTACGTC.

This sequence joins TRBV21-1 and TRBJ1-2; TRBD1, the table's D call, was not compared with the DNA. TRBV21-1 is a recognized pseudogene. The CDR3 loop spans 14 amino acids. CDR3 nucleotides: TGTGCCAGCAGTGGGAACAGGGTCGGCTATGGCTACACCTTC. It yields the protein CASSGNRVGYGYTF.

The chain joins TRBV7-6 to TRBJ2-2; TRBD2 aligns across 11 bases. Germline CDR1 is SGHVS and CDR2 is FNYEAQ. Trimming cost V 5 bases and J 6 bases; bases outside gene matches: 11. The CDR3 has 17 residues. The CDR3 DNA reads TGTGCCAGCAGCCTCGCCGTAGCGGGAGGGCCATCCGGGGAGCTGTTTTTT. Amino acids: CASSLAVAGGPSGELFF.

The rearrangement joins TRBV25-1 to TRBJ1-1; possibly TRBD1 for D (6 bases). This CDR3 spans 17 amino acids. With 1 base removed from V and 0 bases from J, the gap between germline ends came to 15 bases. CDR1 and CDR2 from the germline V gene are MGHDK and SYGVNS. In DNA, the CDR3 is TGTGCCAGCAGTGAATGGGGGGGGGCGGAGATGAACACTGAAGCTTTCTTT. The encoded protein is CASSEWGGAEMNTEAFF.

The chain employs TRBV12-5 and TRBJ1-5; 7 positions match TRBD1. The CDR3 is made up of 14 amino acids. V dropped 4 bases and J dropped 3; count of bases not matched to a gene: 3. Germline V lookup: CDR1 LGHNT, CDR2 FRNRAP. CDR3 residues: CASGWGQFNQPQHF. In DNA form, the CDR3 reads TGTGCTAGTGGTTGGGGACAGTTCAATCAGCCCCAGCATTTT.

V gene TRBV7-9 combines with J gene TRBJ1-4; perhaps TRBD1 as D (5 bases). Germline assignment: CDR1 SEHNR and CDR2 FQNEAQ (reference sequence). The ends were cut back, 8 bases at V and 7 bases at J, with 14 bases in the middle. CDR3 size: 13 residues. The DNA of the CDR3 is TGTGCCAGCTCCTCGTCAGGGAGTGAAAAACTGTTTTTT. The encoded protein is CASSSSGSEKLFF.

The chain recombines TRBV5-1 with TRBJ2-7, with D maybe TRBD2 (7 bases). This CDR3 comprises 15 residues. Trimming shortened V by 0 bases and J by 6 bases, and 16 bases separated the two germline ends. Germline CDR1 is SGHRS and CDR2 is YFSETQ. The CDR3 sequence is CASSLEGGVPFEQYV. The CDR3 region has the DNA TGCGCCAGCAGCTTGGAGGGGGGGGTCCCCTTCGAGCAGTACGTC.

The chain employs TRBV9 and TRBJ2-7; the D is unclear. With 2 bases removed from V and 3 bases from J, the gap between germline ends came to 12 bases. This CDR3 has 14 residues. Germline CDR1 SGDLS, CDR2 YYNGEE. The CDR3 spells CASSVSTDGYEQYF. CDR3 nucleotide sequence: TGTGCCAGCAGCGTTTCTACAGACGGCTACGAGCAGTACTTC.

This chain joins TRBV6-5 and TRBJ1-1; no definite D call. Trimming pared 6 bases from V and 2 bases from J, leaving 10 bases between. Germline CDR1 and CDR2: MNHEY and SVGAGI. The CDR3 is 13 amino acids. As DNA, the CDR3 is TGTGCCAGCAGCGGGCAGCAAAACACTGAAGCTTTCTTT. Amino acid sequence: CASSGQQNTEAFF.

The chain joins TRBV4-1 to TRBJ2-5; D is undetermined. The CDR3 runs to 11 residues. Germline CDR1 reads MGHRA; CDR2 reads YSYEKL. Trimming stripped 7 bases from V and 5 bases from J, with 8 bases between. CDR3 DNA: TGCGCCAGCATCTCTGGGGAGACCCAGTACTTC. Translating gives CASISGETQYF.

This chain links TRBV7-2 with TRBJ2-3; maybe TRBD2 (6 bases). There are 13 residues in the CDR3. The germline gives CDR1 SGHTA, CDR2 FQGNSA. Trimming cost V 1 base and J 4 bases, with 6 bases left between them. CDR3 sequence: CASSLGGADTQYF. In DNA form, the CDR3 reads TGTGCCAGCAGCTTAGGGGGGGCAGATACGCAGTATTTT.

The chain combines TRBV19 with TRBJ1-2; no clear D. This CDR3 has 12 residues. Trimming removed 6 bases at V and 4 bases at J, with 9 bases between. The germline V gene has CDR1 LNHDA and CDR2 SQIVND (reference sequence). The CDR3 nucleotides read TGTGCCAGTAGGTTAGACACCTATGGCTACACCTTC. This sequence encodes CASRLDTYGYTF.

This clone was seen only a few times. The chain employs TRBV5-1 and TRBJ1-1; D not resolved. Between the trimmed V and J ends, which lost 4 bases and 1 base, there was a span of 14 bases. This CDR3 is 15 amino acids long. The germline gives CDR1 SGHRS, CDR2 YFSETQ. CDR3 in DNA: TGCGCCAGCAGCCCATCGTATTGGGAGAACACTGAAGCTTTCTTT. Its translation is CASSPSYWENTEAFF.

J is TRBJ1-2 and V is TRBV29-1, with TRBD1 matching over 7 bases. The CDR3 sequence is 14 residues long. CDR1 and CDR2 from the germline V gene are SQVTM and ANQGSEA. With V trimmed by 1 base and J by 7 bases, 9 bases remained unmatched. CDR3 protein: CSVEGTGKLSGYTF. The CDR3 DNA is TGCAGCGTTGAAGGGACAGGAAAATTGAGTGGCTACACCTTC.

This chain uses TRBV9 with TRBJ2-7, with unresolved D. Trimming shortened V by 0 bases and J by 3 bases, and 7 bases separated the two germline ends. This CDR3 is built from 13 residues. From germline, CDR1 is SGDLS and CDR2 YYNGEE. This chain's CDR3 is CASSVGPVYEQYF. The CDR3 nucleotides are TGTGCCAGCAGCGTAGGTCCAGTCTACGAGCAGTACTTC. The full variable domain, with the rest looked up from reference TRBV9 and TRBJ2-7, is DSGVTQTPKHLITATGQRVTLRCSPRSGDLSVYWYQQSLDQGLQFLIQYYNGEERAKGNILERFSAQQFPDLHSELNLSSLELGDSALYFCASSVGPVYEQYFGPGTRLTVT.

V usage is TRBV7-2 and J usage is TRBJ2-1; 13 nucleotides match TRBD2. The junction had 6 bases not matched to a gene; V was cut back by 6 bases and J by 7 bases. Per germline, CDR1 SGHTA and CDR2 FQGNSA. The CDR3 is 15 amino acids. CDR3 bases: TGTGCCAGCAGACCCACTAGCGGGAGGGCGAATGAGCAGTTCTTC. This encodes CASRPTSGRANEQFF.

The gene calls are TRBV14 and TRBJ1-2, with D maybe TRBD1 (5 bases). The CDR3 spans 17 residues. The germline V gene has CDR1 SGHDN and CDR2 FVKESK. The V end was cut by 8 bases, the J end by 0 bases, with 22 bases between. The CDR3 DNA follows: TGTGCCAGCTTCGACCGGGACGGCACCCGTCCTAACTATGGCTACACCTTC. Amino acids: CASFDRDGTRPNYGYTF.

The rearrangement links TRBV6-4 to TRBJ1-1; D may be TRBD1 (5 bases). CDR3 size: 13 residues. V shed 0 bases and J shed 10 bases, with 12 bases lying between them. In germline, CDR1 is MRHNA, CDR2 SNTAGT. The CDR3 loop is CASSDSSAGPAFF. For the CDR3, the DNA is TGTGCCAGCAGTGACTCTTCGGCAGGGCCAGCTTTCTTT.

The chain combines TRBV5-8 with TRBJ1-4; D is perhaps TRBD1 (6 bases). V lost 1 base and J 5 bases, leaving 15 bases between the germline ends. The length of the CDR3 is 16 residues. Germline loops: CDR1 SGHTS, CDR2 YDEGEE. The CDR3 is CASSLFGEQGNEKLFF. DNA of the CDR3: TGTGCCAGCAGCTTGTTTGGTGAACAGGGCAATGAAAAACTGTTTTTT.

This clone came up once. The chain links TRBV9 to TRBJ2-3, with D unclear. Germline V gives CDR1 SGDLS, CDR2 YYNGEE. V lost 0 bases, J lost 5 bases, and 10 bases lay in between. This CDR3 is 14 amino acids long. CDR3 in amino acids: CASSVGMLGDTQYF. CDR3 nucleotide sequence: TGTGCCAGCAGCGTAGGTATGCTCGGAGATACGCAGTATTTT. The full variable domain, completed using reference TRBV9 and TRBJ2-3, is DSGVTQTPKHLITATGQRVTLRCSPRSGDLSVYWYQQSLDQGLQFLIQYYNGEERAKGNILERFSAQQFPDLHSELNLSSLELGDSALYFCASSVGMLGDTQYFGPGTRLTVL.

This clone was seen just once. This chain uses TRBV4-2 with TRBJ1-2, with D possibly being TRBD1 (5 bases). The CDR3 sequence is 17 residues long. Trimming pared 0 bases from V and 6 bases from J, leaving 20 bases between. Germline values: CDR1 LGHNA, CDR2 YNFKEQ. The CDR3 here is CASSQEVRDYERDGYTF. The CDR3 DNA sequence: TGTGCCAGCAGCCAAGAGGTCAGGGACTATGAAAGAGATGGCTACACCTTC.

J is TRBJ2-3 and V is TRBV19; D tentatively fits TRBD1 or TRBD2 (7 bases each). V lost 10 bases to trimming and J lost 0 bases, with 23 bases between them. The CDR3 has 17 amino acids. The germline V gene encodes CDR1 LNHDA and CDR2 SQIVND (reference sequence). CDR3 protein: CAILQGGGAASTDTQYF. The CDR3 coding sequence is TGTGCCATCCTCCAGGGGGGGGGTGCCGCTAGCACAGATACGCAGTATTTT. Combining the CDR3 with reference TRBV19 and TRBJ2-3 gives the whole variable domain DGGITQSPKYLFRKEGQNVTLSCEQNLNHDAMYWYRQDPGQGLRLIYYSQIVNDFQKGDIAEGYSVSREKKESFPLTVTSAQKNPTAFYLCAILQGGGAASTDTQYFGPGTRLTVL.

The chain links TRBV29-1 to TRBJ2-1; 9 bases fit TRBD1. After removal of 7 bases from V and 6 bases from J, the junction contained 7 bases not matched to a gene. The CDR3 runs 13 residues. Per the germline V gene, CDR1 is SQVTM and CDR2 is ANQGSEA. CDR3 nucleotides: TGCAGCGATCGGACAGGGGCGGGCAATGAGCAGTTCTTC. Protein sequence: CSDRTGAGNEQFF.

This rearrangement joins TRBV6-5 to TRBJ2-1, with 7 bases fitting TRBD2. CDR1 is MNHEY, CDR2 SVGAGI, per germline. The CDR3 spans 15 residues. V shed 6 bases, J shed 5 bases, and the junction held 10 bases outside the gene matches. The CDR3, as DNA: TGTGCCAGCAGCCGGGACTACTCAACCAACAATGAGCAGTTCTTC. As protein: CASSRDYSTNNEQFF.

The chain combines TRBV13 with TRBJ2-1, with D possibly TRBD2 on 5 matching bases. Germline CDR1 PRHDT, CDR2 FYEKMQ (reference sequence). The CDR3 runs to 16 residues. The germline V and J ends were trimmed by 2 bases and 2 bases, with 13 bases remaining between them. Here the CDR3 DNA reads TGTGCCAGCAGCTTAATCGGAGCGGTTACCTACAATGAGCAGTTCTTC. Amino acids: CASSLIGAVTYNEQFF. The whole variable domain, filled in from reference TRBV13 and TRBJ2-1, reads AAGVIQSPRHLIKEKRETATLKCYPIPRHDTVYWYQQGPGQDPQFLISFYEKMQSDKGSIPDRFSAQQFSDYHSELNMSSLELGDSALYFCASSLIGAVTYNEQFFGPGTRLTVL.

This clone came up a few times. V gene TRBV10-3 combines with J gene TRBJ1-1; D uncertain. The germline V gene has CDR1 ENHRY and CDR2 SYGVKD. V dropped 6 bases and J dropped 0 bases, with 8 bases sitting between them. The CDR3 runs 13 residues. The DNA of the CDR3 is TGTGCCATCAGCGACAAAATGAACACTGAAGCTTTCTTT. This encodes CAISDKMNTEAFF.

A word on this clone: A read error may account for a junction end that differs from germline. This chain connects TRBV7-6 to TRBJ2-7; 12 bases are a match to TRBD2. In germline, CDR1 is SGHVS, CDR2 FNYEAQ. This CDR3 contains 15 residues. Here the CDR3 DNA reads TGTGCCAGCAGCCTAGCGGGAGGGACTCACTACGAGCAGTACTTC. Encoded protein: CASSLAGGTHYEQYF.

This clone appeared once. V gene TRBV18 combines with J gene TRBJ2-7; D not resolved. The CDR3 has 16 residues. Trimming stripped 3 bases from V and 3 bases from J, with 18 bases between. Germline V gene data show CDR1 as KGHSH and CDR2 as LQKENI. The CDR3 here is CASSPPSGRLSYEQYF. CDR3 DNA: TGTGCCAGCTCACCCCCCTCCGGCAGGCTAAGCTACGAGCAGTACTTC.

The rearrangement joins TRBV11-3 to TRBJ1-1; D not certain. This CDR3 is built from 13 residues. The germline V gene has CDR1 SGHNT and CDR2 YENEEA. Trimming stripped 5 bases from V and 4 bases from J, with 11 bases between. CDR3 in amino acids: CASSLTEGTEAFF. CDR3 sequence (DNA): TGTGCCAGCAGCCTGACCGAGGGCACTGAAGCTTTCTTT.

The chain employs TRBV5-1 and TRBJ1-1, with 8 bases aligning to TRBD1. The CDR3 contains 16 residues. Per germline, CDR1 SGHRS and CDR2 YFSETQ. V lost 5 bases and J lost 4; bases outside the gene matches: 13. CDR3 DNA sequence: TGCGCCAGCAGACCGGACAGGGTCCGATGGGCCACTGAAGCTTTCTTT. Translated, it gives CASRPDRVRWATEAFF.